The present entry profiles one TCR beta chain with its context. As yet, its antigen is unknown. The sample contains more than one DNA sequence encoding this CDR3. CDR1 and CDR2 from the germline V gene are KGHSH and LQKENI. The ends were cut back, 4 bases at V and 1 base at J, with 7 bases in the middle. The CDR3 totals 13 residues. The assay ran at deep level. TCRdb's copy holds only in-frame clones and misses some; the assay was immunoSEQ multiplex PCR. This sample has some 1.5 million clones, with around 97% found just once. The sample originates from a study of shared clonotypes between healthy human individuals. Study overall: There were three CD4 naive, three CD4 memory, two CD8 naive and one CD8 memory plates per donor. Study results and limitations: Relative to their counterparts shared across all four donors, non-shared clonotypes exhibited diminished generation probabilities.

The chain combines TRBV18 with TRBJ1-1, with D possibly being TRBD1 (6 bases). This TCR was recovered from a man younger than 40 in good health. What was sequenced was naive CD4+ T cells sorted from blood. Subset meaning: CD45RA+ positively selected. This chain's CDR3 is CASSLDRNTEAFF. In DNA, the CDR3 is TGTGCCAGCTCACTGGACAGGAACACTGAAGCTTTCTTT.